A selection of T cell receptor beta chains follows, all from one sample in a study of T cell responses to AZD1222 COVID-19 vaccine. Sequencing used immunoSEQ multiplex PCR; TCRdb keeps in-frame clones, though not all of them. Among approximately 150,000 clones listed, approximately 92% were seen once. Sequencing used peripheral blood, obtained on day 0 of AZD1222 vaccination. The origin of the receptors is an adult in good health. Both conserved end residues are part of each CDR3. The D gene is left open where the match is weak.

CASRLLGTEAFF | TRBJ1-1 | . | TRBV2
CASSYGTGRNTEAFF | TRBJ1-1 | TRBD1 | TRBV6-5
CASSVGGDSYNEQFF | TRBJ2-1 | . | TRBV9
CASTPPPSNYGYTF | TRBJ1-2 | . | TRBV9
CASMKGMNTEAFF | TRBJ1-1 | . | TRBV27
CATSDLGEGLTYNEQFF | TRBJ2-1 | . | TRBV24-1
CAWIRGGPTDTQYF | TRBJ2-3 | . | TRBV30
CASSRGREQYF | TRBJ2-7 | . | TRBV27
CASSSGGRVEQFF | TRBJ2-1 | TRBD2 | TRBV27
CASTRDVTGELFF | TRBJ2-2 | . | TRBV2
CASSPQVGNTEAFF | TRBJ1-1 | . | TRBV9
CASSPRQGMNTEAFF | TRBJ1-1 | TRBD1 | TRBV5-4
CASSASPGANVLTF | TRBJ2-6 | . | TRBV7-2
CASSSAPGPVSSGNTIYF | TRBJ1-3 | . | TRBV6-2/TRBV6-3
CASSLGPANTGELFF | TRBJ2-2 | . | TRBV5-4
CASSRGAWTEAFF | TRBJ1-1 | . | TRBV14
CASSSTGDFYEQYF | TRBJ2-7 | TRBD1 | TRBV7-9
CATSDGVTGSSYNEQFF | TRBJ2-1 | . | TRBV24-1